This is a list of T cell receptor beta chains from one sample in a study of technical replicates of blood from several donors. TCRdb keeps only in-frame clones here, not all; method: immunoSEQ multiplex PCR. The repertoire holds almost 85,000 clones, with around 97% as singletons. The sequenced sample was T cells isolated from PBMCs. These receptors came from a human donor in good health. Both conserved end residues are part of each CDR3. The D gene is left open where the match is weak. Clone size is shown for a subset of rows, as once, few, many or a class of expanded clone.

DNA: TGTGCCAGCAGCTCCCTTTACCAGGGCGGCACTGAAGCTTTCTTT
CDR3: CASSSLYQGGTEAFF
J: TRBJ1-1
size: .
V: TRBV7-9
D: .

DNA: TGTGCCAGCAGTGAAGATGGACAGGATGAGCAGTTCTTC
CDR3: CASSEDGQDEQFF
J: TRBJ2-1
size: .
V: TRBV6-1
D: TRBD1

DNA: TGTGCCACCAGCAGAGATCGGGGGGACGAGCAGTACTTC
CDR3: CATSRDRGDEQYF
J: TRBJ2-7
size: .
V: TRBV15
D: TRBD2

DNA: TGTGCCAGCAGTGCGACAGGGGCTGAAGCTTTCTTT
CDR3: CASSATGAEAFF
J: TRBJ1-1
size: .
V: TRBV27
D: TRBD1

DNA: TGCGCCAGCAGCCAAGAGCTTGGCCCCTACGAGCAGTACTTC
CDR3: CASSQELGPYEQYF
J: TRBJ2-7
size: .
V: TRBV4-1
D: .

DNA: TGTGCCAGCAGTTTACAAAGAGCCTACAATGAGCAGTTCTTC
CDR3: CASSLQRAYNEQFF
J: TRBJ2-1
size: .
V: TRBV27
D: .

DNA: TGCGCCAGCACCCCGAGGGGGCTCAACACTGAAGCTTTCTTT
CDR3: CASTPRGLNTEAFF
J: TRBJ1-1
size: .
V: TRBV5-1
D: TRBD1

DNA: TGTGCCAGCAGCGCAAGGGGTGTCGGTGAAGCTTTCTTT
CDR3: CASSARGVGEAFF
J: TRBJ1-1
size: few
V: TRBV9
D: .

DNA: TGCGCCAGCAGCTTGTCCAGGGATTACAATGAGCAGTTCTTC
CDR3: CASSLSRDYNEQFF
J: TRBJ2-1
size: .
V: TRBV5-1
D: .

DNA: TGCGCCAGCCCCAGGGTATGGACTTTCTTT
CDR3: CASPRVWTFF
J: TRBJ1-1
size: .
V: TRBV23-1
D: .

DNA: TGCGCCAGCAGTGAGTTTACTAGCGGGGGAGCCAAAAACATTCAGTACTTC
CDR3: CASSEFTSGGAKNIQYF
J: TRBJ2-4
size: .
V: TRBV10-2
D: TRBD2

DNA: TGTGCCAGCAGTTTAGCAGGGGCGGGCAATCAGCCCCAGCATTTT
CDR3: CASSLAGAGNQPQHF
J: TRBJ1-5
size: .
V: TRBV27
D: .

DNA: TGTGCCAGCAGCGCTACAGGGGACACTGAAGCTTTCTTT
CDR3: CASSATGDTEAFF
J: TRBJ1-1
size: .
V: TRBV27
D: TRBD1

DNA: TGTGCCAGCGACCCCGGGGACACCTCGAACACTGAAGCTTTCTTT
CDR3: CASDPGDTSNTEAFF
J: TRBJ1-1
size: .
V: TRBV2
D: .

DNA: TGTGCCAGCGTACCGGGACAGGGGGGTATGAAGACCCAGTACTTC
CDR3: CASVPGQGGMKTQYF
J: TRBJ2-5
size: once
V: TRBV6-1
D: TRBD1

DNA: TGTGCCATCAGGAAGAGGGGGGGGCCTGAAGCTTTCTTT
CDR3: CAIRKRGGPEAFF
J: TRBJ1-1
size: .
V: TRBV10-3
D: .

DNA: TGTGCCAGCAGCCTCTCCGGACTCCTATATGGCTACACCTTC
CDR3: CASSLSGLLYGYTF
J: TRBJ1-2
size: .
V: TRBV27
D: .

DNA: TGTGCCAGCAGTTTGCCGGGGAGAGATACGCAGTATTTT
CDR3: CASSLPGRDTQYF
J: TRBJ2-3
size: .
V: TRBV6-6
D: .

DNA: TGTGCCAGCAGCTTAGAGGGGGTCCGAGCTAACTATGGCTACACCTTC
CDR3: CASSLEGVRANYGYTF
J: TRBJ1-2
size: .
V: TRBV7-9
D: .

DNA: TGTGCCAGCAGTGCGTTCGGAGCGGGAGGGCCAGGGAATGAGCAGTTCTTC
CDR3: CASSAFGAGGPGNEQFF
J: TRBJ2-1
size: .
V: TRBV6-1
D: TRBD2

DNA: TGTGCCAGCAGTTACGGCGGGACAGGCACTGAAGCTTTCTTT
CDR3: CASSYGGTGTEAFF
J: TRBJ1-1
size: .
V: TRBV6-5
D: TRBD1

DNA: TGTGCCAGCAGCTTGGGCGGGACCTACGAGCAGTACTTC
CDR3: CASSLGGTYEQYF
J: TRBJ2-7
size: .
V: TRBV5-8
D: .

DNA: TGCGCCAGCAGCTTGGCTGAGCGGGGGGGCGCAGATACGCAGTATTTT
CDR3: CASSLAERGGADTQYF
J: TRBJ2-3
size: .
V: TRBV5-1
D: TRBD2

DNA: TGTGCCAGTAGACCAACAGGGGACACTGAAGCTTTCTTT
CDR3: CASRPTGDTEAFF
J: TRBJ1-1
size: .
V: TRBV19
D: TRBD1

DNA: TGTGCCTGCGGGCGGTCTAGCACAGATACGCAGTATTTT
CDR3: CACGRSSTDTQYF
J: TRBJ2-3
size: .
V: TRBV9
D: .

DNA: TGTGCCAGCAGTGAAACCTTAGCGGGGGGAGACGAGTTCTTC
CDR3: CASSETLAGGDEFF
J: TRBJ2-1
size: .
V: TRBV6-1
D: TRBD2

DNA: TGTGCTAGTGGTTCAGACAGGGATGAGACCCAGTACTTC
CDR3: CASGSDRDETQYF
J: TRBJ2-5
size: .
V: TRBV12-5
D: TRBD1

DNA: TGTGCCAGCAGCTTGGTCGTCACCCCCTCAGGTGAGCAGTTCTTC
CDR3: CASSLVVTPSGEQFF
J: TRBJ2-1
size: .
V: TRBV13
D: .

DNA: TGTGCCAGCAACCCACAGGGGGCAGGCGGAAAACTGTTTTTT
CDR3: CASNPQGAGGKLFF
J: TRBJ1-4
size: .
V: TRBV7-9
D: TRBD1

DNA: TGCGCCAGCAGCTGGGCGACGGGACACCAATACAATGAGCAGTTCTTC
CDR3: CASSWATGHQYNEQFF
J: TRBJ2-1
size: .
V: TRBV5-1
D: .

DNA: TGTGCCAGCTCACCGGCAGGACTCTCCAGCGGCTACACCTTC
CDR3: CASSPAGLSSGYTF
J: TRBJ1-2
size: .
V: TRBV18
D: .

DNA: TGTGCCAGCCGCTACAGGGGATCCTACGAGCAGTACTTC
CDR3: CASRYRGSYEQYF
J: TRBJ2-7
size: once
V: TRBV25-1
D: TRBD1

DNA: TGCGCCAGCAGCCCAGGACTAGCCCAAGGAGATACGCAGTATTTT
CDR3: CASSPGLAQGDTQYF
J: TRBJ2-3
size: .
V: TRBV5-1
D: TRBD2

DNA: TGTGCCAGCAGCGTAGAAGCTAGCGGGAGATTCAATGAGCAGTTCTTC
CDR3: CASSVEASGRFNEQFF
J: TRBJ2-1
size: .
V: TRBV9
D: TRBD2

DNA: TGTGCCAGCAGTTACCAGGGACTGGTGTTTTTT
CDR3: CASSYQGLVFF
J: TRBJ1-4
size: .
V: TRBV6-5
D: .

DNA: TGCGCCAGCAGCCATCTCGGGGGTGATCAGCCCCAGCATTTT
CDR3: CASSHLGGDQPQHF
J: TRBJ1-5
size: .
V: TRBV5-1
D: .

DNA: TGTGCCAGCAGTTTGTTCTACGGGGAGCTGTTTTTT
CDR3: CASSLFYGELFF
J: TRBJ2-2
size: .
V: TRBV28
D: .

DNA: TGCGCCAGCCGACTCGGGACTTTCAACACTGAAGCTTTCTTT
CDR3: CASRLGTFNTEAFF
J: TRBJ1-1
size: .
V: TRBV5-1
D: .

DNA: TGCGCCAGCAGCCAGACGGGTGTTGACACCGGGGAGCTGTTTTTT
CDR3: CASSQTGVDTGELFF
J: TRBJ2-2
size: once
V: TRBV4-1
D: .

DNA: TGTGCCAGCAGCCCGGGGATTCAATCCTACGAGCAGTACTTC
CDR3: CASSPGIQSYEQYF
J: TRBJ2-7
size: once
V: TRBV6-4
D: .

DNA: TGTGCCAGCAGCCGCTCGGCCTACGAGCAGTACTTC
CDR3: CASSRSAYEQYF
J: TRBJ2-7
size: .
V: TRBV14
D: .

DNA: TGTGCCAGCTCACCTTACGGGACAGGTAACACTGAAGCTTTCTTT
CDR3: CASSPYGTGNTEAFF
J: TRBJ1-1
size: .
V: TRBV18
D: TRBD1

DNA: TGTGCCAGTACCAACGACAGGAGCTCTGGGGCCAACGTCCTGACTTTC
CDR3: CASTNDRSSGANVLTF
J: TRBJ2-6
size: .
V: TRBV19
D: .

DNA: TGCGCCAGCAGCAATAGGGGTTCTGGGGCCAACGTCCTGACTTTC
CDR3: CASSNRGSGANVLTF
J: TRBJ2-6
size: .
V: TRBV5-1
D: .

DNA: TGTGCCAGCAGCTTTACGGCGCGGGGGGCTAGCACAGATACGCAGTATTTT
CDR3: CASSFTARGASTDTQYF
J: TRBJ2-3
size: .
V: TRBV7-6
D: TRBD2

DNA: TGCGCCAGCAGCCAAGAAGCTAGCGGAGATACGCAGTATTTT
CDR3: CASSQEASGDTQYF
J: TRBJ2-3
size: .
V: TRBV4-1
D: TRBD2

DNA: TGTGCCAGCAGCTTCTACTTCACAGATACGCAGTATTTT
CDR3: CASSFYFTDTQYF
J: TRBJ2-3
size: .
V: TRBV5-4
D: .

DNA: TGTGCCAGCAGTGAATTAGCGGGGATACAGGATGAGCAGTTCTTC
CDR3: CASSELAGIQDEQFF
J: TRBJ2-1
size: .
V: TRBV2
D: TRBD2

DNA: TGTGCCAGCTGGCGGTACCGGGAGCTGACAGGGGAGTGGGCCGGGGAGCTGTTTTTT
CDR3: CASWRYRELTGEWAGELFF
J: TRBJ2-2
size: few
V: TRBV21-1
D: .